This T cell receptor (beta chain) was observed in a study of cytomegalovirus exposure and HLA in healthy donors listed by TCRdb under 2017. Describing the broader study: An earlier analysis of 587 of the donors reported around 280 Gb of sequence data and 117 million unique TCR beta sequences obtained from roughly 180 million T cells. An early release covering just under 650 HLA-typed donors comprised 250 to 350 gigabases of sequencing data and around 85 million unique TCR sequences. Of the roughly 400 genotyped donors, around 81% fell in the genetic ancestry cluster associated with self-reported Caucasian donors. The study aimed to test whether signatures of past pathogen exposure could be identified by cataloging public T cell receptors. The study profiled the T cell repertoires of under 700 subjects by immunosequencing and related them to cytomegalovirus serostatus. Along with the 666-subject first cohort, a separate validation cohort of around 120 different subjects was used. High-throughput TCR immunosequencing, statistical association of individual TCRs with disease status, and machine learning were combined to predict cytomegalovirus infection status. A later analysis re-examined previously published TCR beta repertoires from hundreds of donors and added high-resolution HLA genotyping to investigate patterns of TCR occurrence. In the later analysis, no new phenotypic data were used to find candidate immune exposures; instead, reliance was placed on TCR beta sequences and their occurrence across donors. An earlier analysis of approximately 580 of the donors used high-throughput TCR beta sequencing to judge whether each TCR beta V gene segment behaved as functional or pseudogenic. Donor age, sex, ethnicity and CMV serostatus were compiled alongside the repertoire data. A later genetic analysis used genome-wide SNP genotypes for about 60% of the roughly 670 donors, treating that subset as a discovery cohort. All discovery cohort repertoires had been generated on a single sequencing platform. HLA typing included class I and class II loci at four-digit resolution. The number of typed donors differed by locus: about 620-640 for A, B, C, DRB1 and DQB1; 522 for DQA1; around 580 for DPA1; and roughly 470 for DPB1. Roughly five DR-DQ haplotypes were treated as single units for association and clustering because of strong linkage in the cohort. Among 300 to 500 genotyped donors of the cohort, an average of around 240,000 unique TCR beta nucleotide sequences was sequenced per donor, of which approximately 19% were non-productive. The paper's findings and limits, for the study overall: Linkage disequilibrium might explain the correlated functional status among segregating V segments, but an unknown experimental factor could not be ruled out. Roughly uniform sequencing depth across donors was assumed in presence/absence analyses, although this assumption may not hold. A cluster of highly shared sequence variants was judged likely to be a technical artifact of the sequencing pipeline. Strong co-occurrence of HLA alleles, especially DR and DQ, made assigning TCR associations to individual alleles difficult. Because counts were too low, seventeen rarely observed V segments, including chromosome 9 orphons, were excluded from the earlier analysis of several hundred of the donors. In a later analysis, several top co-occurrence clusters were reported to appear linked to parvovirus B19, influenza, CMV and Epstein-Barr virus. A few of the identified cytomegalovirus-associated TCR beta chains were confirmed in vitro to be specific for cytomegalovirus antigens. The authors suggested that the approach could potentially be extended to other disease states and immunological phenotypes. According to a later genetic analysis, donors in an Asian-associated ancestry cluster had fewer N-insertions in productive TCRs than the approximately 670-donor mean. In the study, around 150 TCR beta chains were listed as associated with cytomegalovirus. Compared with equally common non-associated chains, HLA-associated TCR beta chains in a later analysis were more clonally expanded and had lower generation probabilities. According to a later analysis, most CMV-associated TCR beta chains appeared to be HLA-restricted, and the HLA associations seemed to be driven largely by CMV exposure. In an earlier analysis of roughly 560 of the donors, most TCR beta V segments were observed in productive rearrangements about 87% or about 30% of the time, broadly matching IMGT annotations. A further reported finding was that TCR beta sequences accurately predicted the HLA-A and HLA-B alleles for most subjects in the first cohort. Because some donors lacked HLA typing at each locus, the association tests relied only on the typed subset. Cytomegalovirus status was reported to be diagnosed by the classifier with high specificity and sensitivity in both the original and validation cohorts. In a later genetic analysis, a missense DCLRE1C variant was associated with V-gene and J-gene trimming of TCR beta chains, and the association was replicated in an independent cohort. Some IMGT-functional V segments, including TRBV6-2 and TRBV6-3, could not be told apart with the 87-base-pair reads, so those segments were excluded. According to a later analysis, TCR association rates differed among HLA loci, with DRB1 alleles showing the most associated TCRs and HLA-C alleles showing the fewest. In a later analysis, about 16,000 TCR beta sequences were associated with specific HLA alleles at a false discovery rate of 0.05. CMV serostatus was the only immune exposure information available for the cohort. Across donors, most TCR sequences were observed very rarely, whereas some public TCRs were present in many individuals. In this cohort, only TCR beta chains were sequenced, and detectable features were limited by the absence of alpha or paired-chain data.

The cohort consisted of hundreds of healthy bone marrow donors. At the time of sampling, every cohort member was nominally healthy, though immune exposures that went unrecorded were likely present. The donor was CMV seronegative and belonged to the group of approximately 320 seronegative cohort members. A peripheral blood sample was provided by each donor, and peripheral blood mononuclear cells were used for TCR beta sequencing. The Qiagen DNeasy Blood Extraction Kit was used to extract genomic DNA from the blood cell samples. V is reduced by 7 bases and J by 9 bases, leaving a spacing of 25 bases between them. The CDR3 numbers 15 residues from cysteine through phenylalanine. Kept here is only the CDR3 DNA, which spans 45 bases and is read in frame from base 1. CDR1 and CDR2, looked up from the germline V gene (reference sequence), are GTSNPN and SVGIG. About this clone: The target of this receptor is not known. Nothing much larger sits one base from this clone, and base qualities are not available.

The protocol used for the library was the immunoSEQ multiplex PCR assay. For the multiplex PCR, a mixture combining 60 forward primers for TCR Vbeta segments and 13 reverse primers for TCR Jbeta segments was used. Amplification of the CDR3 region of rearranged TCR beta genes was performed with a multiplex PCR assay on genomic DNA. On the Illumina HiSeq System, the amplified TCR beta libraries were sequenced as 87-base-pair reads. In the authors' own workflow: Across the 670 or so repertoires, a later analysis counted tens of millions of unique TCR beta chains, some 11 million of which were shared by at least two donors. A nearest-neighbor algorithm error-corrected the raw reads and collapsed the reads into unique sequences, merging closely related sequences to remove PCR and sequencing errors. To assign V, D and J gene segments, CDR3 sequences were aligned to IMGT reference sequences. Each retained sequence needed at least a six-nucleotide match to both a V gene segment and a J gene segment. Rearrangements were called productive when the CDR3 lacked stop codons and stayed in frame with V and J; all others were non-productive. CDR3 was defined by IMGT convention, running from the second conserved V-encoded cysteine to the conserved J-encoded phenylalanine. In an earlier analysis of more than 550 of the donors, sequences lacking an unambiguous match to a single V gene segment were excluded. An earlier analysis of fewer than 750 of the donors called V segments functional above 56.7% productive rearrangements and segregating when the between-donor standard deviation exceeded 5%. To diagnose cytomegalovirus status from the catalog of TCR beta chain sequences, a statistical classification framework was built. In a later analysis, V and J genes were assigned by comparing TCR nucleotide sequences against IMGT/GENE-DB human TR gene sequences. In a later analysis, CDR3 sequences and most-parsimonious VDJ recombination scenarios were assigned using the TCRdist pipeline. In a later analysis, each TCR beta chain was defined by its CDR3 amino acid sequence together with its V-gene family, and reads lacking a unique V-gene family were excluded. A later analysis removed several hundred highly shared, low-generation-probability nucleotide sequences to deal with suspected cross-contamination and a sequencing artifact. In a later analysis, a clonal expansion index for each public chain was calculated from normalized within-repertoire ranks of inferred template counts. Generation probabilities in a later analysis came from a VDJ recombination model fitted to out-of-frame rearrangements, and those results were checked against IGoR. In a later analysis, TCR-TCR, TCR-HLA and TCR-CMV co-occurrence was scored with hypergeometric tests, and a repertoire-size bias correction was applied to TCR pairs. False discovery rates were estimated in a later analysis by permuting HLA or CMV assignments 20 times. A later analysis grouped co-occurring TCRs with DBSCAN, adding TCRdist sequence similarity when clustering within HLA-allele-positive subsets. For co-occurrence clustering, repertoires with fewer than 30,000 or more than 120,000 public chains were excluded, along with a handful of repertoires with anomalous nucleotide sharing. TCRdb mirrors the immuneACCESS table, restricted to in-frame sequences. Some clones are absent from its copies; in checked studies, under half trace to an unresolved V gene, and the reason for the others is unknown. V and J calls and clone size are those listed in that table; D and trimming were worked out from the DNA. This sample holds 100,000 to 150,000 clones; roughly 81% were observed only once. In total, the top ten clones hold approximately 0.99% of the sample.

The source of this sequence is a woman aged 30 to 39 in good health and CMV-seronegative. The specimen sequenced was PBMCs. The rearranged segments are TRBV30 and TRBJ1-5; confidence is insufficient to name the D gene. The CDR3 has the sequence CASKHPGAFGAPQHF. The nucleotide sequence is TGTGCCTCAAAGCATCCCGGAGCATTCGGCGCGCCCCAGCATTTT.